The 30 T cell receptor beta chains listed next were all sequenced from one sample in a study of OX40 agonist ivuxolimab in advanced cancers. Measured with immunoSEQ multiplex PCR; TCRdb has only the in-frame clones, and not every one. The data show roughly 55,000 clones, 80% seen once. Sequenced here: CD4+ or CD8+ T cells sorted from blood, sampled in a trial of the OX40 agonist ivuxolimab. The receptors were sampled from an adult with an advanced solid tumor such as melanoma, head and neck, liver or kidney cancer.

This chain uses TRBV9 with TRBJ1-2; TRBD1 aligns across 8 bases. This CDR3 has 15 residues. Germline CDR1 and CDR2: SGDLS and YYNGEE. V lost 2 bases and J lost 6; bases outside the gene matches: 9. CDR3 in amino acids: CASSVFGQGTNGYTF. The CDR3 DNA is TGTGCCAGCAGCGTCTTCGGACAGGGTACCAATGGCTACACCTTC.

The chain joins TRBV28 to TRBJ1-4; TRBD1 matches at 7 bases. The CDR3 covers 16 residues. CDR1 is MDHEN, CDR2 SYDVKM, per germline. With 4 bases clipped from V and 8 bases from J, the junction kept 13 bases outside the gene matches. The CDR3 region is CASSSNSGTAGEKLFF. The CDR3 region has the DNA TGTGCCAGCAGTTCCAACTCCGGGACAGCTGGGGAAAAACTGTTTTTT.

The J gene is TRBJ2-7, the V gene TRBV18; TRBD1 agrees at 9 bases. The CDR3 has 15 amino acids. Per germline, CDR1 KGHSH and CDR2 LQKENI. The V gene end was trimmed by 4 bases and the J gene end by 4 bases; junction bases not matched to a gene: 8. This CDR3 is CASSRAGQGIYEQYF. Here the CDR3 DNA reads TGTGCCAGCTCACGTGCGGGACAGGGTATTTACGAGCAGTACTTC.

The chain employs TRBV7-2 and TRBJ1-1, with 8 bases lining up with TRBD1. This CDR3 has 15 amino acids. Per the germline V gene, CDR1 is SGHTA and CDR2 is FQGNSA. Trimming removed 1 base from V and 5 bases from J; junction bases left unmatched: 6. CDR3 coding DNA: TGTGCCAGCAGCTTAGGACAGGGGTTAAGGACTGAAGCTTTCTTT. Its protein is CASSLGQGLRTEAFF.

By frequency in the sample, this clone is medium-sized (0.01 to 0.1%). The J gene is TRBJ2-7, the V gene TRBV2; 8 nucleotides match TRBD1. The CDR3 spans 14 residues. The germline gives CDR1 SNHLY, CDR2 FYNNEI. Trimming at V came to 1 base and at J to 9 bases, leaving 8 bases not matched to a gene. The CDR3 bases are TGTGCCAGCAGTGAAGAGGGCAGGGGGCTAGGGCAGTACTTC. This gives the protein CASSEEGRGLGQYF.

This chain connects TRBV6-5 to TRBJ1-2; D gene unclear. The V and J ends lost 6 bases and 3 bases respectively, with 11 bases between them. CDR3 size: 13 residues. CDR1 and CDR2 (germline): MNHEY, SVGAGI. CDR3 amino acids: CASSRAPDYGYTF. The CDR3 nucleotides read TGTGCCAGCAGCCGGGCGCCGGACTATGGCTACACCTTC.

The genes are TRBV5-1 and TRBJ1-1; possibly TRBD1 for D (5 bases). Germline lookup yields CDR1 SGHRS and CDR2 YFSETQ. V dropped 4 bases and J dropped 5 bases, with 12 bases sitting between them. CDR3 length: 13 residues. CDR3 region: CASSPGMRTEAFF. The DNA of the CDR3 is TGCGCCAGCAGCCCAGGGATGAGGACTGAAGCTTTCTTT.

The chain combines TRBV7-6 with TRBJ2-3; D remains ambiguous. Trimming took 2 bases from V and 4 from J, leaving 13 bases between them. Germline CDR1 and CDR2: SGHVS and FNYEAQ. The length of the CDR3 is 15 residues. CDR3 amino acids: CASSLSLWVADTQYF. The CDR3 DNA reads TGTGCCAGCAGCTTAAGTCTGTGGGTTGCAGATACGCAGTATTTT.

As DNA, the CDR3 is TGTGCCAGCAGCGTAGCATGGGGGGTTGATTCACCCCTCCACTTT. Translated, it gives CASSVAWGVDSPLHF. The chain joins TRBV9 to TRBJ1-6; TRBD1 might be the D (5 bases). This CDR3 has 15 amino acids. Trimming removed 0 bases at V and 8 bases at J, with 12 bases between. In germline, CDR1 is SGDLS, CDR2 YYNGEE.

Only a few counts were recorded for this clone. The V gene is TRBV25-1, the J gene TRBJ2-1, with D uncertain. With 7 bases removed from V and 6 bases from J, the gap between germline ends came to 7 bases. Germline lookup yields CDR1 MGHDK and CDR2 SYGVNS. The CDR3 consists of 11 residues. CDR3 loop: CASMAFNEQFF. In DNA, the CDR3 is TGTGCCAGCATGGCCTTCAATGAGCAGTTCTTC. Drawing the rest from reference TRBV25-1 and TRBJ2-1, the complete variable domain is EADIYQTPRYLVIGTGKKITLECSQTMGHDKMYWYQQDPGMELHLIHYSYGVNSTEKGDLSSESTVSRIRTEHFPLTLESARPSHTSQYLCASMAFNEQFFGPGTRLTVL.

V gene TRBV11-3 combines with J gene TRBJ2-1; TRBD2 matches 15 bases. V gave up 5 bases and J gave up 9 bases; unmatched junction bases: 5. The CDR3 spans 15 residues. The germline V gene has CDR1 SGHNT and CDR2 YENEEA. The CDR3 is CASSPGLAGGLEQFF. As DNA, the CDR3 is TGTGCCAGCAGCCCCGGACTAGCGGGGGGGCTTGAGCAGTTCTTC.

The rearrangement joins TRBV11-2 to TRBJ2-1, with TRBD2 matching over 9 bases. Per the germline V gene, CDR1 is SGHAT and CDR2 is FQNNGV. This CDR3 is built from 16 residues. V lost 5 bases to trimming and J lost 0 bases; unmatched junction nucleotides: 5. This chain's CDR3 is CASSTQAGGSYNEQFF. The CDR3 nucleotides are TGTGCCAGCAGCACCCAAGCGGGGGGCTCCTACAATGAGCAGTTCTTC.

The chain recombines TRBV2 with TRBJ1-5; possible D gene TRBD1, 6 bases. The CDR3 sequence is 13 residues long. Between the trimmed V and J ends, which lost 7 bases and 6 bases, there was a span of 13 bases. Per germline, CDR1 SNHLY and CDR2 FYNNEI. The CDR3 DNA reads TGTGCCAGCAATCCAGGGGTAGCTCAGCCCCAGCATTTT. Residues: CASNPGVAQPQHF.

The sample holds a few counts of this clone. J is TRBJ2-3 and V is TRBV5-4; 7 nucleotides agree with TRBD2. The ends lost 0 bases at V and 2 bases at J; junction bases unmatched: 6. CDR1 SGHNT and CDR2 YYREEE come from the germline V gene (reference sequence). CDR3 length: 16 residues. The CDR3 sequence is CASSLVGRGITDTQYF. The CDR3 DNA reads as TGTGCCAGCAGCTTGGTGGGGCGGGGGATCACAGATACGCAGTATTTT.

This chain's CDR3 is CASRGAGVVRETQYF. The CDR3 DNA reads TGTGCCAGCAGAGGGGCGGGGGTTGTTCGTGAGACCCAGTACTTC. This sequence joins TRBV6-1 and TRBJ2-5, with TRBD2 matching 7 bases. Germline-derived CDR1 and CDR2 are MNHNS and SASEGT. The CDR3 sequence is 15 residues long. V was pared by 6 bases and J by 5 bases, with 12 bases of the junction left unmatched.

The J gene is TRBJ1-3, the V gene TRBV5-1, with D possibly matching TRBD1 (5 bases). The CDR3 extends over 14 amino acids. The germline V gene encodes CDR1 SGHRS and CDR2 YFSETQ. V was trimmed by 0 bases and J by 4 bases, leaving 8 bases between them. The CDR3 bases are TGCGCCAGCAGCTTGGCAGGGTTCGGAAACACCATATATTTT. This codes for CASSLAGFGNTIYF.

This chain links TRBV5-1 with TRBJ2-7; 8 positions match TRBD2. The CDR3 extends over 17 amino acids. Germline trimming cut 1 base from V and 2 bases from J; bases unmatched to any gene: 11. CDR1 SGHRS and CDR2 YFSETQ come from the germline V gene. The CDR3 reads CASSLFGRTAGAYEQYF. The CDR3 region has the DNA TGCGCCAGCAGCTTGTTTGGGCGGACAGCGGGAGCCTACGAGCAGTACTTC.

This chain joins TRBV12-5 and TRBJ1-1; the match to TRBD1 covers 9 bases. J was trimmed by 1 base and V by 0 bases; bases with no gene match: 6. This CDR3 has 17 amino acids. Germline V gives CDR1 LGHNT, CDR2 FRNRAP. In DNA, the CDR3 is TGTGCTAGTGGTTTGGTAAGGGACAGGGATAGGAACACTGAAGCTTTCTTT. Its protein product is CASGLVRDRDRNTEAFF.

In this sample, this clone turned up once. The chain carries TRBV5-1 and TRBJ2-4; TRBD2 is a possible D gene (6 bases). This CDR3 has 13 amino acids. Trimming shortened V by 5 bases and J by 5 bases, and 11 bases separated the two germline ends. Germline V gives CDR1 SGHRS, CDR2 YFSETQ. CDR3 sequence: CASSSLAQNIQYF. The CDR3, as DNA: TGCGCCAGCAGTTCCCTAGCGCAAAACATTCAGTACTTC.

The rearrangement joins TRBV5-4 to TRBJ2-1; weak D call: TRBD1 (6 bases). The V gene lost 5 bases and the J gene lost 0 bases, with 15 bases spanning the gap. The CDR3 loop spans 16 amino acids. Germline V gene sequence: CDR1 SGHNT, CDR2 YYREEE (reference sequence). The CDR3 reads CASSRGQPFSYNEQFF. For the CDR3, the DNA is TGTGCCAGCAGTCGCGGACAGCCCTTCTCCTACAATGAGCAGTTCTTC.

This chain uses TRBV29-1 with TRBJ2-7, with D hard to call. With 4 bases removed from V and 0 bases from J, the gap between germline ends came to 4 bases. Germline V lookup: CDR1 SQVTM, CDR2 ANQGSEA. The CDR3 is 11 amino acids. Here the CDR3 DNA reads TGCAGCGTTGCGTACTCCTACGAGCAGTACTTC. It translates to CSVAYSYEQYF.

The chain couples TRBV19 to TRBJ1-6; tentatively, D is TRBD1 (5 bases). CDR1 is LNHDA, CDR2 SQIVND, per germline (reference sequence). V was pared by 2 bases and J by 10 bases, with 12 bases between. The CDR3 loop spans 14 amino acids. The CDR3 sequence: CASSIIQGVSPLHF. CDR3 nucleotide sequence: TGTGCCAGTAGTATAATTCAGGGTGTGTCACCCCTCCACTTT.

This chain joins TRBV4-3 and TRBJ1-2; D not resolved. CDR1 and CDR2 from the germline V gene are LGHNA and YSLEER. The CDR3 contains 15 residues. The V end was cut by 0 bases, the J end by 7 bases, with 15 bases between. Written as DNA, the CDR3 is TGCGCCAGCAGCCAAGATTTAAGGGATGGCAGTGGCTACACCTTC. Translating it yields CASSQDLRDGSGYTF.

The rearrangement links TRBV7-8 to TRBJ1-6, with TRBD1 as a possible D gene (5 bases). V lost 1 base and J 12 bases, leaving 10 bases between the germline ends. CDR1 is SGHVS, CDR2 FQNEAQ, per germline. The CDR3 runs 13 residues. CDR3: CASSLVGREPLHF. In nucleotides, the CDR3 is TGTGCCAGCAGCTTAGTTGGCAGGGAACCCCTCCACTTT.

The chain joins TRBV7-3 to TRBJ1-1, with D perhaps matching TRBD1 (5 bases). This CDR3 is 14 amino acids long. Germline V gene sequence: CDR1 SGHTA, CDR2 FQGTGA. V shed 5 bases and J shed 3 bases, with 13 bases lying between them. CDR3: CASSLNGGYTEAFF. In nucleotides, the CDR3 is TGTGCCAGCAGCCTCAACGGGGGTTACACTGAAGCTTTCTTT.

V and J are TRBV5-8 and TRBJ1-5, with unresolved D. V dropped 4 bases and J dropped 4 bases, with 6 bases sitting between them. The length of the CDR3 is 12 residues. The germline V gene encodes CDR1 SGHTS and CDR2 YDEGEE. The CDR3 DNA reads TGTGCCAGCAGCACCCAAAATCAGCCCCAGCATTTT. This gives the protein CASSTQNQPQHF.

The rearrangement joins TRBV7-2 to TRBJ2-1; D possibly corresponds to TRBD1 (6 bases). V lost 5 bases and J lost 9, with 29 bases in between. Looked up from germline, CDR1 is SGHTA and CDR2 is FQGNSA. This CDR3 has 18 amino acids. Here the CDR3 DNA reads TGTGCCAGCAGCACAACTGGGAAAGCTGGGGGCGGATTCGGTGAGCAGTTCTTC. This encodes CASSTTGKAGGGFGEQFF.

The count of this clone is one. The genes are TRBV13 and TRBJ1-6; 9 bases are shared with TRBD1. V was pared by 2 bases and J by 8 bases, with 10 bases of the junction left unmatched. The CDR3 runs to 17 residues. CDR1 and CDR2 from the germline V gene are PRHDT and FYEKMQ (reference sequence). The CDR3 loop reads CASSLRTGTGTYSPLHF. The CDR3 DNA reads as TGTGCCAGCAGCTTAAGGACCGGGACAGGGACATATTCACCCCTCCACTTT.

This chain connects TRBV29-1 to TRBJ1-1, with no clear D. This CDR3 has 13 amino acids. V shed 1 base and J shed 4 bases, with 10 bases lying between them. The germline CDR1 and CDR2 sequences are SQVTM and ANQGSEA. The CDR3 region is CSVEVPIGTEAFF. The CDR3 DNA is TGCAGCGTTGAAGTACCAATCGGCACTGAAGCTTTCTTT.

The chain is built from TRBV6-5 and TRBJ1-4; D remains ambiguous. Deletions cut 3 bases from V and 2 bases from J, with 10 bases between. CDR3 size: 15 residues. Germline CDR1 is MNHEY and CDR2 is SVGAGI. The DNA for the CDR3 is TGTGCCAGCAGTTATTTAGGGCTCACTAATGAAAAACTGTTTTTT. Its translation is CASSYLGLTNEKLFF.